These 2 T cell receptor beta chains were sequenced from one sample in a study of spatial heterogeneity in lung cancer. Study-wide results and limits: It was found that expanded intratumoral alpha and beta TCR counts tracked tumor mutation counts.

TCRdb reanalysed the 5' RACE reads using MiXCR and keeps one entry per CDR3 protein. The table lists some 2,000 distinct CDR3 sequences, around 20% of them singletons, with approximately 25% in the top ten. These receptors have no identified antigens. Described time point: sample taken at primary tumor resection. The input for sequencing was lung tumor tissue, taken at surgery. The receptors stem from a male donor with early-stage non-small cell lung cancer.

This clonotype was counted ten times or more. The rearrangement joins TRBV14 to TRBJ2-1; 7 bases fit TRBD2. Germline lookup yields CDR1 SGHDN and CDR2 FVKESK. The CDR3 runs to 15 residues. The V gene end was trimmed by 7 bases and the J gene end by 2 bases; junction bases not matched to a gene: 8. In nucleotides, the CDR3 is TGTGCCAGCAAATTAACGGGGGGACCCTACAATGAGCAGTTCTTC. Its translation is CASKLTGGPYNEQFF.

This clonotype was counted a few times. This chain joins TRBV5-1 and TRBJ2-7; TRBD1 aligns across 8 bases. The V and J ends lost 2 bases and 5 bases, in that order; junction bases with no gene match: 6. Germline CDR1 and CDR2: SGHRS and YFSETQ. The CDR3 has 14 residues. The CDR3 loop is CASSLGQGVNEQYF. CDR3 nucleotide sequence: TGCGCCAGCAGCTTAGGACAGGGTGTCAACGAGCAGTACTTC. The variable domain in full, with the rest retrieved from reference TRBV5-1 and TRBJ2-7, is KAGVTQTPRYLIKTRGQQVTLSCSPISGHRSVSWYQQTPGQGLQFLFEYFSETQRNKGNFPGRFSGRQFSNSRSEMNVSTLELGDSALYLCASSLGQGVNEQYFGPGTRLTVT.